This entry lists 3 T cell receptor beta chains sequenced from one sample in a study of cytomegalovirus exposure and HLA in healthy donors. Primers for the PCR totalled 60 Vbeta and 13 Jbeta. The method was immunoSEQ multiplex PCR; TCRdb's version includes in-frame clones alone and lacks a portion of them. In the table there are approximately 190,000 clones, 75% to 90% of which are singletons. The specimen was PBMCs. These receptor sequences come from a man aged 40-55 years in good health and CMV-seropositive.

Of note for this clone: One end of the junction varies from germline; a read error may be responsible. This chain connects TRBV7-7 to TRBJ1-1; TRBD1 is a possible D gene (5 bases). Germline CDR1 and CDR2: SSHAT and FNYEAQ (reference sequence). This CDR3 has 16 amino acids. CDR3 sequence (DNA): TGTGCTAGCAGCTTAGCGTGGGGCCCGGGGAACACTGAAGCTTTCTTT. As protein: CASSLAWGPGNTEAFF.

The chain has TRBV5-1 and TRBJ2-7, with TRBD1 identical over 12 bases. The ends lost 3 bases at V and 3 bases at J; junction bases unmatched: 4. CDR1 SGHRS and CDR2 YFSETQ come from the germline V gene. The CDR3 runs to 15 residues. The CDR3 reads CASSSGTGGYYEQYF. CDR3 in DNA: TGCGCCAGCAGCTCCGGGACAGGGGGCTACTACGAGCAGTACTTC.

This chain uses TRBV7-9 with TRBJ1-4, with a weak D call TRBD1 (5 bases). The V and J ends lost 5 bases and 3 bases respectively, with 13 bases between them. This CDR3 comprises 15 residues. Per the germline V gene, CDR1 is SEHNR and CDR2 is FQNEAQ (reference sequence). This CDR3 reads CASSQWGGANEKLFF. CDR3 DNA sequence: TGTGCCAGCAGCCAGTGGGGGGGGGCTAATGAAAAACTGTTTTTT.